This T cell receptor beta chain was sequenced for a study of T cells in Graves' hyperthyroidism and ophthalmopathy. This clonotype came up many times. Uncontrolled infection, other autoimmune disease, pregnancy or lactation excluded patients. What was amplified from RNA transcripts were TCR beta CDR3 regions. Primed by the HTBI set, a first-round RT-PCR was run on the TCR CDR3. In TCRdb, the multiplex PCR reads were re-called with MiXCR into one record per CDR3 protein. Of hundreds of thousands of distinct CDR3 sequences in the sample, approximately 13% were seen once. Germline CDR1 reads DFQATT; CDR2 reads SNEGSKA (reference sequence). The V end lost 1 base, the J end lost 4 bases, and 22 bases lay between the germline ends. The CDR3 is made up of 17 amino acids.

This sequence was found in a young woman with Graves' hyperthyroidism. The chain uses TRBV20-1 and TRBJ1-1; D remains ambiguous. The sample was blood. CDR3 protein: CSARGGLYMGILTEAFF. Written as DNA, the CDR3 is TGCAGTGCTAGAGGAGGGCTTTATATGGGGATTCTCACTGAAGCTTTCTTT.